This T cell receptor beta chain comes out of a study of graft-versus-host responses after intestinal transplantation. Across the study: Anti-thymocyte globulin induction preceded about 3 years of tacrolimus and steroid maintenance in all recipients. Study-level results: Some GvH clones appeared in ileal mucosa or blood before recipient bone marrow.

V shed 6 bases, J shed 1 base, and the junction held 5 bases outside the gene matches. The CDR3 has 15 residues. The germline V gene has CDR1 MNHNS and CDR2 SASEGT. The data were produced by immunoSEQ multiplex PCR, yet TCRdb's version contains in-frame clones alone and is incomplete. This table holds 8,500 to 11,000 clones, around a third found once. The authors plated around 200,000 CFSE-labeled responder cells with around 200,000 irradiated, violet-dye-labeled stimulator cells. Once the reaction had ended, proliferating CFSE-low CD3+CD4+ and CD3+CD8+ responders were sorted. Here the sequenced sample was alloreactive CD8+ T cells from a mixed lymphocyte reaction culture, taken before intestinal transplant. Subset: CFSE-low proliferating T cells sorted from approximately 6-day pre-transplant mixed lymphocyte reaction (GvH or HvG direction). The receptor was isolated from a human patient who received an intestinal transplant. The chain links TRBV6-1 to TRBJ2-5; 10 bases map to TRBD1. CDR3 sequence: CASSPGTGAQETQYF. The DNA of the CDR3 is TGTGCCAGCAGCCCCGGGACAGGGGCCCAAGAGACCCAGTACTTC.